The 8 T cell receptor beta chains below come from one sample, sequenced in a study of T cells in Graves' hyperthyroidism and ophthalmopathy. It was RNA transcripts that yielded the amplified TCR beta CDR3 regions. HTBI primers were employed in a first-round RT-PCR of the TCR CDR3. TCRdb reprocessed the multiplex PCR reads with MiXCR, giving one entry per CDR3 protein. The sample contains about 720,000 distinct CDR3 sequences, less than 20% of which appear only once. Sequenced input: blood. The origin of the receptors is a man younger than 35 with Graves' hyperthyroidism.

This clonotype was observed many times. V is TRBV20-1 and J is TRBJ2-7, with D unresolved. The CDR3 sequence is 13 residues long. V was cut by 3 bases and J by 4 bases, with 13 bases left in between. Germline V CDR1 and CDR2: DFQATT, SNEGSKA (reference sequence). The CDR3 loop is CSARPDRQYEQYF. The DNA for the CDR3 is TGCAGTGCTAGGCCCGATCGCCAGTACGAGCAGTACTTC.

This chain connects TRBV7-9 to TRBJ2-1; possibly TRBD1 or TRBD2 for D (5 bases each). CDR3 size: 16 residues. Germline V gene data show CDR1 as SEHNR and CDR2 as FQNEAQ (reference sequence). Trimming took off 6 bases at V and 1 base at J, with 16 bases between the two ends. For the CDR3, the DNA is TGTGCCAGCAGGCACGGGGCAGGGATGTCCTACAATGAGCAGTTCTTC. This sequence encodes CASRHGAGMSYNEQFF.

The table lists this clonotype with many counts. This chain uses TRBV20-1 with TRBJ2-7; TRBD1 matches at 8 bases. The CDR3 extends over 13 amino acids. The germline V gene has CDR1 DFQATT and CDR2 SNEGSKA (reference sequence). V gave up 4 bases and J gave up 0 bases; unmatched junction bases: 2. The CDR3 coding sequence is TGCAGTGCTACGGACAGGGCCTCCTACGAGCAGTACTTC. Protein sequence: CSATDRASYEQYF.

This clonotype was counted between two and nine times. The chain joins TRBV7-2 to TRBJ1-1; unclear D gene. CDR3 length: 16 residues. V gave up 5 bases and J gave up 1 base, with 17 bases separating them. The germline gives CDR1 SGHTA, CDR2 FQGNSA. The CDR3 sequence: CASSRFRQVENTEAFF. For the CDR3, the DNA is TGTGCCAGCAGCCGGTTTAGGCAGGTTGAGAACACTGAAGCTTTCTTT.

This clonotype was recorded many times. As DNA, the CDR3 is TGTGCCAGCAGCTTCCAGGGGGCCAATGAGCAGTTCTTC. It codes for CASSFQGANEQFF. This rearrangement joins TRBV11-3 to TRBJ2-1; TRBD1 matches 8 bases. After removal of 3 bases from V and 6 bases from J, the junction contained 1 base not matched to a gene. Germline V CDR1 and CDR2: SGHNT, YENEEA. The CDR3 runs to 13 residues. The variable domain in full, with the rest retrieved from reference TRBV11-3 and TRBJ2-1, is EAGVVQSPRYKIIEKKQPVAFWCNPISGHNTLYWYLQNLGQGPELLIRYENEEAVDDSQLPKDRFSAERLKGVDSTLKIQPAELGDSAVYLCASSFQGANEQFFGPGTRLTVL.

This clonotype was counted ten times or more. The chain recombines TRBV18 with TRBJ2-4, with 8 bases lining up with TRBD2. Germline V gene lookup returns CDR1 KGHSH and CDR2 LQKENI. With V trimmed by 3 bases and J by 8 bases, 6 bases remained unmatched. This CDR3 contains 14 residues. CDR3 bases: TGTGCCAGCTCACCCCCCAGCGGGAGTTACATTCAGTACTTC. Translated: CASSPPSGSYIQYF. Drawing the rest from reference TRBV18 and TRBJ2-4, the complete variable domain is NAGVMQNPRHLVRRRGQEARLRCSPMKGHSHVYWYRQLPEEGLKFMVYLQKENIIDESGMPKERFSAEFPKEGPSILRIQQVVRGDSAAYFCASSPPSGSYIQYFGAGTRLSVL.

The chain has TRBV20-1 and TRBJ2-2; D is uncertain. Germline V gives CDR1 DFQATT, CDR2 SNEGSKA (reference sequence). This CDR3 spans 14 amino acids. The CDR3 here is CSATVGHNTGELFF. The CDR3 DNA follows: TGCAGCGCGACGGTCGGCCACAACACCGGGGAGCTGTTTTTT.

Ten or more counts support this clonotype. The CDR3 here is CASSASSGLIQETQYF. The CDR3 DNA sequence: TGTGCCAGCAGTGCCTCCTCGGGACTCATCCAAGAGACCCAGTACTTC. The chain combines TRBV28 with TRBJ2-5; possibly TRBD2 for D (6 bases). Germline V gene lookup returns CDR1 MDHEN and CDR2 SYDVKM. With 5 bases removed from V and 1 base from J, the gap between germline ends came to 17 bases. The CDR3 length is 16 residues.